Shown below are 19 T cell receptor beta chains from a single sample sequenced in a study of shared clonotypes between healthy human individuals. Using immunoSEQ multiplex PCR, the repertoire was profiled, and TCRdb retains in-frame clones only, with some absent. The profile shows about 470,000 clones, about 85% of them singletons. The sample comprised PBMCs. Every receptor here comes from a woman between 40 and 55 years old in good health. Some clones in this sample may be carry-over from other donors' samples.

On this clone: At one end the junction does not follow the germline gene, possibly because of a read error. V is TRBV13 and J is TRBJ1-2, with 8 bases that match TRBD1. The CDR3 contains 12 residues. Germline loops: CDR1 PRHDT, CDR2 FYEKMQ (reference sequence). The CDR3: CASGLGTGSPTF. In DNA form, the CDR3 reads TGTGCCAGCGGCTTGGGGACAGGATCTCCCACCTTC.

The chain joins TRBV11-2 to TRBJ2-7; D is possibly TRBD1 (5 bases). The CDR3 runs 13 residues. CDR1 is SGHAT, CDR2 FQNNGV, per germline. Trimming removed 1 base at V and 3 bases at J, with 7 bases between. The DNA of the CDR3 is TGTGCCAGCAGCTTAGCAGGGAACTACGAGCAGTACTTC. It encodes CASSLAGNYEQYF. Full variable domain (rest looked up from reference TRBV11-2 and TRBJ2-7): EAGVAQSPRYKIIEKRQSVAFWCNPISGHATLYWYQQILGQGPKLLIQFQNNGVVDDSQLPKDRFSAERLKGVDSTLKIQPAKLEDSAVYLCASSLAGNYEQYFGPGTRLTVT.

J is TRBJ1-2 and V is TRBV2; D is unresolved. The germline V gene encodes CDR1 SNHLY and CDR2 FYNNEI. The CDR3 spans 13 residues. Trimming removed 3 bases from V and 0 bases from J, with 5 bases in between. The CDR3 loop reads CASSEAANYGYTF. In DNA form, the CDR3 reads TGTGCCAGCAGTGAGGCAGCTAACTATGGCTACACCTTC.

V gene TRBV27 combines with J gene TRBJ1-4, with TRBD1 matching over 9 bases. After removal of 6 bases from V and 4 bases from J, the junction contained 6 bases not matched to a gene. The CDR3 is 15 residues long. Germline V gives CDR1 MNHEY, CDR2 SMNVEV (reference sequence). This CDR3 reads CASRTTGGFNEKLFF. The CDR3 nucleotides are TGTGCCAGCAGAACAACAGGGGGCTTTAATGAAAAACTGTTTTTT.

The CDR3 nucleotides are TGTGCCATCAGTTCGGGACTAGCGGGAAACACAGATACGCAGTATTTT. Translated, it gives CAISSGLAGNTDTQYF. The chain has TRBV10-3 and TRBJ2-3, with 13 bases that match TRBD2. Germline V gene data show CDR1 as ENHRY and CDR2 as SYGVKD. Trimming at V came to 5 bases and at J to 2 bases, leaving 4 bases not matched to a gene. This CDR3 region has 16 residues.

This chain links TRBV9 with TRBJ2-3; TRBD1 might be the D (6 bases). Per the germline V gene, CDR1 is SGDLS and CDR2 is YYNGEE. V was clipped by 0 bases and J by 3 bases, with 11 bases between them. The CDR3 spans 15 residues. The CDR3 DNA reads TGTGCCAGCAGCGTAGGGTCTCAGGGGACAGATACGCAGTATTTT. This translates into CASSVGSQGTDTQYF.

The J gene is TRBJ1-2, the V gene TRBV6-1; D unresolved. V lost 8 bases and J lost 4, with 20 bases in between. This CDR3 contains 15 residues. Germline values: CDR1 MNHNS, CDR2 SASEGT. The CDR3: CASRSDSGFFYGYTF. CDR3 nucleotide sequence: TGTGCCAGCCGCAGCGACTCAGGCTTCTTCTATGGCTACACCTTC.

The chain recombines TRBV2 with TRBJ2-1, with a possible D match to TRBD1 (6 bases). V was cut by 4 bases and J by 6 bases, with 10 bases left in between. The germline CDR1 and CDR2 sequences are SNHLY and FYNNEI. The CDR3 is made up of 13 amino acids. The CDR3 region is CASSAETGNEQFF. The CDR3 coding sequence is TGTGCCAGCAGTGCCGAGACAGGCAATGAGCAGTTCTTC.

This clone was picked up one time. This sequence joins TRBV28 and TRBJ2-5, with 10 bases identical to TRBD2. CDR3 length: 16 residues. In germline, CDR1 is MDHEN, CDR2 SYDVKM. The V segment lost 5 bases and the J segment 0 bases; nucleotides outside the gene matches: 6. The CDR3 reads CASSDLSGRYQETQYF. DNA of the CDR3: TGTGCCAGCAGTGACCTTAGCGGGAGGTACCAAGAGACCCAGTACTTC.

In DNA, the CDR3 is TGTGCCTGGAGTGGTGTCGGGATGTGGGCGGGCTACACCTTC. It translates to CAWSGVGMWAGYTF. This chain connects TRBV30 to TRBJ1-2; D not certain. Germline CDR1 is GTSNPN and CDR2 is SVGIG (reference sequence). CDR3 length equals 14 residues. The V gene lost 1 base and the J gene lost 8 bases, with 17 bases spanning the gap.

CDR3 sequence (DNA): TGTGCCAGTAGTATTGATTTGAGGGCGGTTGGCTACACCTTC. Residues: CASSIDLRAVGYTF. The chain recombines TRBV19 with TRBJ1-2, with unresolved D. The germline V gene has CDR1 LNHDA and CDR2 SQIVND (reference sequence). The CDR3 has 14 residues. V lost 3 bases, J lost 7 bases, and 15 bases lay in between.

The chain carries TRBV7-3 and TRBJ2-7; 8 bases are a match to TRBD1. This CDR3 is built from 14 residues. V lost 5 bases, J lost 7 bases, and 10 bases stayed unmatched. Germline values: CDR1 SGHTA, CDR2 FQGTGA. The CDR3 reads CASSERTGSGEQYF. Written as DNA, the CDR3 is TGTGCCAGCAGCGAACGGACAGGGTCGGGTGAGCAGTACTTC.

The chain recombines TRBV5-1 with TRBJ2-7; D perhaps matches TRBD2 (6 bases). The germline gives CDR1 SGHRS, CDR2 YFSETQ. Trimming pared 0 bases from V and 2 bases from J, leaving 15 bases between. The CDR3 is 16 amino acids. The CDR3 sequence: CASSLELSSDPYEQYF. DNA for the CDR3: TGCGCCAGCAGCTTGGAATTGTCTAGCGATCCCTACGAGCAGTACTTC.

V is TRBV18 and J is TRBJ2-1; 7 bases are a match to TRBD1. V lost 5 bases and J lost 7; bases outside the gene matches: 5. The germline V gene has CDR1 KGHSH and CDR2 LQKENI. There are 13 residues in the CDR3. This chain's CDR3 is CASSTGVGNEQFF. The CDR3 coding sequence is TGTGCCAGCTCAACAGGGGTTGGAAATGAGCAGTTCTTC.

The rearrangement joins TRBV28 to TRBJ1-1; the D is unclear. Germline-derived CDR1 and CDR2 are MDHEN and SYDVKM. The V and J ends lost 2 bases and 4 bases respectively, with 17 bases between them. This CDR3 comprises 16 residues. Written as DNA, the CDR3 is TGTGCCAGCAGTTTAGGAGGGAGTACTAGGAGCACTGAAGCTTTCTTT. This codes for CASSLGGSTRSTEAFF.

The chain employs TRBV6-1 and TRBJ1-2; D uncertain. V shed 1 base and J shed 4 bases, with 13 bases lying between them. Germline V lookup: CDR1 MNHNS, CDR2 SASEGT. The length of the CDR3 is 15 residues. The CDR3 region has the DNA TGTGCCAGCAGTGAAGGGGGTTGGAGGGCCTATGGCTACACCTTC. This encodes CASSEGGWRAYGYTF.

The rearrangement joins TRBV11-2 to TRBJ1-2; D possibly corresponds to TRBD1 (5 bases). V shed 3 bases and J shed 0 bases, with 14 bases lying between them. The CDR3 extends over 16 amino acids. From germline, CDR1 is SGHAT and CDR2 FQNNGV. The CDR3 is CASSLGLPRANYGYTF. CDR3 in DNA: TGTGCCAGCAGCTTGGGACTGCCCCGAGCTAACTATGGCTACACCTTC.

The rearrangement links TRBV4-1 to TRBJ2-3; D might be TRBD2 (6 bases). Trimming left V 4 bases short and J 2 bases short, with 13 bases between. Per the germline V gene, CDR1 is MGHRA and CDR2 is YSYEKL. The CDR3 sequence is 15 residues long. CDR3 residues: CASSPLADSTDTQYF. The DNA for the CDR3 is TGCGCCAGCAGCCCCTTAGCGGACTCCACAGATACGCAGTATTTT.

This clone was seen more than once but under ten times. This specimen includes other DNA sequences encoding the same CDR3. The chain combines TRBV6-1 with TRBJ2-2, with 8 bases lining up with TRBD2. J lost 2 bases, V lost 6 bases, and 2 bases had no gene match. The germline gives CDR1 MNHNS, CDR2 SASEGT. The CDR3 runs to 14 residues. In nucleotides, the CDR3 is TGTGCCAGCAGGGGACTAGTAAACACCGGGGAGCTGTTTTTT. Its protein is CASRGLVNTGELFF.